These 2 T cell receptor beta chains share one sample of origin, sequenced in a study of shared clonotypes between healthy human individuals. Method: immunoSEQ multiplex PCR; TCRdb's copy keeps in-frame clones and lacks some. The table shows 550,000 to 750,000 clones, with approximately 90% occurring only once. Only CD45RO-negative cells positively selected for CCR7 counted as naive CD8 cells, so terminally differentiated effector memory CD45RA+ cells were excluded. The sample taken for sequencing was naive CD8+ T cells sorted from blood. The source is a man aged 25-45 years in good health.

As concerns this clone: In the same sample, other DNA sequences code for this CDR3. This rearrangement joins TRBV27 to TRBJ2-7; D possibly corresponds to TRBD2 (5 bases). The V gene's germline CDR1 is MNHEY and CDR2 SMNVEV (reference sequence). The CDR3 length is 14 residues. V lost 3 bases, J lost 4 bases, and 13 bases lay in between. This CDR3 reads CASSFGRESYEQYF. The CDR3 nucleotides read TGTGCCAGCAGTTTTGGTCGGGAATCTTACGAGCAGTACTTC.

The chain links TRBV7-8 to TRBJ2-7; D is uncertain. V was cut by 1 base and J by 4 bases, with 11 bases left in between. CDR3 size: 14 residues. Germline CDR1 and CDR2: SGHVS and FQNEAQ. The CDR3: CASSLEIESYEQYF. The CDR3 DNA reads as TGTGCCAGCAGCTTAGAAATTGAGAGTTACGAGCAGTACTTC.